The T cell receptor beta chain described here comes from a study of shared T cell receptors in the human thymus. This CDR3 has 14 amino acids. Germline CDR1 and CDR2: MGHDK and SYGVNS. V lost 5 bases, J lost 1 base, and 8 bases lay in between. Produced via immunoSEQ multiplex PCR; TCRdb's table is partial and in-frame only. The sample includes hundreds of thousands of clones, over 75% of them seen just once. This sample also appeared in a second study, on human thymus T cells. According to that study: Finnish infants who were healthy and having corrective surgery for congenital heart defects made up the donors. Thymus tissue was removed during corrective cardiac surgery. V and J gene usage appeared biased in thymic and blood repertoires. Related research examined unrelated individuals and reported that their thymic repertoires overlapped highly.

The chain carries TRBV25-1 and TRBJ2-2; D is uncertain. The sequence was collected from a boy in the first two years of life with a congenital heart defect. Source material: thymocytes. In DNA, the CDR3 is TGTGCCAGCAGTACCACTGAGAACACCGGGGAGCTGTTTTTT. Its translation is CASSTTENTGELFF.